This T cell receptor beta chain was retrieved from a study of Graves' ophthalmopathy and Graves' hyperthyroidism (dated by TCRdb to 2016 to 2018). Regarding the complete study: Peripheral blood was collected at initial diagnosis, prior to any treatment. The study used signatures of the TCR beta repertoire to tell Graves' ophthalmopathy apart from Graves' hyperthyroidism and to predict which patients would progress to ophthalmopathy. The roughly 100 discovery patients were randomly split 7:3 into training and test sets. T-cell repertoires of thyroid tissue and blood were compared in five or six hyperthyroidism patients. To explore V-J signatures that distinguish ophthalmopathy from hyperthyroidism, a discovery set of roughly 98 patients was enrolled, made up of 43 with ophthalmopathy and under 65 with stable hyperthyroidism. Following sample collection, hyperthyroidism patients were given methimazole at a starting dose of 30 mg daily, and ophthalmopathy patients were given high-dose intravenous methylprednisolone. In total, around 130 blood samples were TCR-sequenced: 40 to 45 ophthalmopathy, around 75 hyperthyroidism and some 17 hyperthyroidism-to-ophthalmopathy patients. The independent validation cohort included about 20 hyperthyroidism patients plus 17 patients who later progressed from hyperthyroidism to ophthalmopathy. Overall study outcomes, separate from this receptor: No statistical method was used to predetermine the sample size, and group allocation was not hidden from the investigators. In validation, the model predicted ophthalmopathy progression with 55% to 71% sensitivity and roughly 72% specificity; roughly 12 predicted patients were CT-confirmed with GO in a median of around 6 months. Most expanded thyroid clonotypes with a frequency above 0.001 also appeared in blood, which suggests that blood repertoires may reflect the immune response in the thyroid. In cross-validation, the 13-signature model distinguished ophthalmopathy from stable hyperthyroidism with 85% to 90% sensitivity and approximately 81% specificity, and in the test set the corresponding values were around 80% and 75%.

The ophthalmopathy patients had moderately to severely active disease, with a Clinical Activity Score of 3 or higher, a NOSPECS grade of 4 or higher, and a disease duration of less than 3 months. Anyone with other autoimmune diseases, uncontrolled infections, pregnancy or lactation was excluded from the study. Clinical symptoms, serum thyroxine, TRAb, thyroid ultrasound and orbital computed tomography were used for diagnosis. Ficoll-Paque density gradient centrifugation was used to isolate PBMCs from 8 to 10 ml of fresh peripheral blood. Total RNA was extracted using Trizol reagent, and RNA quality was checked on an Agilent 2100 Bioanalyzer. From its cysteine to its phenylalanine, the CDR3 spans 15 amino acids. Just CDR3 DNA is preserved here, 45 bases in frame from base 1. V loses 6 bases at its end and J loses 10 bases; junction bases beyond the gene matches: 6. For repertoire sequencing, TCR beta CDR3 regions were amplified from RNA transcripts. A first-round RT-PCR used HTBI primers with the Qiagen OneStep RT-PCR kit, followed by a second-round multiplex PCR, size selection and purification. Libraries were sequenced paired-end with 100 bp reads on an Illumina HiSeq2000. The paper's processing steps were these. SOAPnuke was used to process the reads, removing any read that contained adapters or uncalled bases, had a mean Phred below 15, or lacked an exact match to the constant primer or identifier. COPE v1.2.5 was used to merge high-quality paired reads. Clonotypes were defined as unique nucleotide sequences and were aligned to IMGT TRB V, D and J references using MiTCR v1.1. Analysis was restricted to V-J combinations with a frequency above 0.0001, which covered about 99% of repertoires. For each V-J combination, a TCR clonal expansion and chaos score was defined as the ratio of F50 clonal expansion to chaos observed in the TCRdist matrix. Welch's t-statistics and random forest were used to narrow the features down to more than 10 V-J combinations, which were then fed into a naive Bayes classifier. The similarity between thyroid and blood repertoires was quantified using the Morisita-Horn index. TCRdb ran its own pipeline on the public reads, namely fastp trimming at Q25 and MiXCR clone calling, and kept in-frame beta chains. CDR3 protein duplicates are merged, each entry listing the most common genes and DNA. The V and J calls were determined by TCRdb, not by the authors. The sample table records fewer than 600,000 distinct CDR3 sequences; roughly an eighth of these occur just once. The ten largest clones capture over 7.5% of the sample.

On this clonotype itself: The clone's antigen remains unknown. Base qualities are missing; no much larger clone stands one base away.

The sample consisted of blood. The chain joins TRBV12-3 or TRBV12-4 to TRBJ2-2, and 15 bases in between align with TRBD2. This TCR was recovered from a woman aged 25-40 years with Graves' ophthalmopathy. Donor details come from another sample of the same person, matched by shared clones. The CDR3 protein: CASSPGTSGRKELFF. DNA sequence: TGTGCCAGCAGCCCCGGGACTAGCGGGAGGAAGGAGCTGTTTTTT.